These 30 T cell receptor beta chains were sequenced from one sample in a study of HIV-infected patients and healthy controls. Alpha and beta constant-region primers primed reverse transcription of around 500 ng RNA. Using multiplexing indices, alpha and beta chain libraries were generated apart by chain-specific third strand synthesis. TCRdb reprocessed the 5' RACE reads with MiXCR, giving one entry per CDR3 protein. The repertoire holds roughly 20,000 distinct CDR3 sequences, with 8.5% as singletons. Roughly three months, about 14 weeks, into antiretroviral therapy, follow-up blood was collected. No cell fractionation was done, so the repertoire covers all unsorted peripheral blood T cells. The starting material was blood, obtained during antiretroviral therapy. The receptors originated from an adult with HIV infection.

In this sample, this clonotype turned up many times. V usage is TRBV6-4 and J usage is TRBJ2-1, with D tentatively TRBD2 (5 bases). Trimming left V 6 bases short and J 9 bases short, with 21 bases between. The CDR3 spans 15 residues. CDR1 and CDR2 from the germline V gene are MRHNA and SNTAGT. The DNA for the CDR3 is TGTGCCAGCAGCGCATTGGAACTAGTTCCCGCTGAGCAGTTCTTC. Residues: CASSALELVPAEQFF.

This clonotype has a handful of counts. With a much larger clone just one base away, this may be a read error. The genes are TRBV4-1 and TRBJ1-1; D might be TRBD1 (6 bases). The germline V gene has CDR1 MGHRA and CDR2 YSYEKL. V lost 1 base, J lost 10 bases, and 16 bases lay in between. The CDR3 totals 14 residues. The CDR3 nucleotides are TGCGCCAGCAGCCAAGGAAACAGGGCTATTGGAGCTTTCTTT. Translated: CASSQGNRAIGAFF.

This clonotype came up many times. CDR3 in amino acids: CASSSLTGVGSGANVLTF. Written as DNA, the CDR3 is TGCGCCAGCAGCTCGTTGACAGGGGTGGGCTCTGGGGCCAACGTCCTGACTTTC. This chain uses TRBV5-1 with TRBJ2-6, with 8 nucleotides matching TRBD1. The CDR3 has 18 residues. V lost 3 bases and J lost 0; bases outside the gene matches: 8. Germline V gene data show CDR1 as SGHRS and CDR2 as YFSETQ.

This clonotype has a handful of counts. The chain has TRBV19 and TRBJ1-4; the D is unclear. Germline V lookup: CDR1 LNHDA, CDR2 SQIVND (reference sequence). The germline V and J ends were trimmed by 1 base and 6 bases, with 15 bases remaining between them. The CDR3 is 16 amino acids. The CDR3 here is CASSIGSGWMDEKLFF. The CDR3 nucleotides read TGTGCCAGTAGTATAGGCTCTGGCTGGATGGATGAAAAACTGTTTTTT.

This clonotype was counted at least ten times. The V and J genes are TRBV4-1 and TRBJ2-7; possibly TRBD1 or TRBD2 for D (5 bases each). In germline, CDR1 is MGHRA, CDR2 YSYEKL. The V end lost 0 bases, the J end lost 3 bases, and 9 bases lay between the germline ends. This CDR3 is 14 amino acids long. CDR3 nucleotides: TGCGCCAGCAGCCAAGAACTAGGGGTCTACGAGCAGTACTTC. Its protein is CASSQELGVYEQYF.

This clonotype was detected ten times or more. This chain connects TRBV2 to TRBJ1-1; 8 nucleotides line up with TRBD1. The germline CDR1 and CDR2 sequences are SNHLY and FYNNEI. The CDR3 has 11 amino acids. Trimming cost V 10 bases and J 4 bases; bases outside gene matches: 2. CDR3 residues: CATRGPTEAFF. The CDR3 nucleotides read TGTGCCACCAGGGGGCCCACTGAAGCTTTCTTT.

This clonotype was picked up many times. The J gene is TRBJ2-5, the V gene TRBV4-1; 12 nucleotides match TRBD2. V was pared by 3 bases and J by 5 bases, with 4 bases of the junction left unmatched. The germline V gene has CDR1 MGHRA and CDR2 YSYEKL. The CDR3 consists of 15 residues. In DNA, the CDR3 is TGCGCCAGCAGCCAGCTAGCGGGGGGGCGGGAGACCCAGTACTTC. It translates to CASSQLAGGRETQYF.

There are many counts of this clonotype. CDR3 residues: CASSGDRNEQFF. CDR3 nucleotide sequence: TGTGCCAGCAGTGGAGACAGAAATGAGCAGTTCTTC. The chain carries TRBV2 and TRBJ2-1, with a possible D match to TRBD1 (5 bases). Germline lookup yields CDR1 SNHLY and CDR2 FYNNEI. CDR3 length: 12 amino acids. V lost 4 bases, J lost 7 bases, and 8 bases lay in between.

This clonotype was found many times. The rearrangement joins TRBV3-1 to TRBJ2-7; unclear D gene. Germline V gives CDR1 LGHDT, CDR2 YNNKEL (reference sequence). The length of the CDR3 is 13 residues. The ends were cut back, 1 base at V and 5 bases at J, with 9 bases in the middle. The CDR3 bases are TGTGCCAGCAGCCAAGCGATGGTCAACGAGCAGTACTTC. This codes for CASSQAMVNEQYF.

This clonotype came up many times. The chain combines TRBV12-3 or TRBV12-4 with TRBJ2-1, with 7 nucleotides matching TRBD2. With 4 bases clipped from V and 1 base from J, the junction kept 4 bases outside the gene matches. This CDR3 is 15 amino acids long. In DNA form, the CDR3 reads TGTGCCAGCAGTTCCCAGCGGGATTCCTACAATGAGCAGTTCTTC. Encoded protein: CASSSQRDSYNEQFF.

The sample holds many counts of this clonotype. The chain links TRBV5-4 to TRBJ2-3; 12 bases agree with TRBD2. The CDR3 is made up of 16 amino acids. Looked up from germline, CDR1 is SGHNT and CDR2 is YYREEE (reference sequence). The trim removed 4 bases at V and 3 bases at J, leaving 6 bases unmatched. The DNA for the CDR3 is TGTGCCAGCAGCCCCCTAGCGGGAGGGGCTACAGATACGCAGTATTTT. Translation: CASSPLAGGATDTQYF.

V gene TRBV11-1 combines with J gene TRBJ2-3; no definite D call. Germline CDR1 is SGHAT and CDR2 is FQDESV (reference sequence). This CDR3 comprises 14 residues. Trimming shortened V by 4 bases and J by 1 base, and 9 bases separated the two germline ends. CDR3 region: CASSSGTGTDTQYF. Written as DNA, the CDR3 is TGTGCCAGCAGCTCGGGCACCGGCACAGATACGCAGTATTTT.

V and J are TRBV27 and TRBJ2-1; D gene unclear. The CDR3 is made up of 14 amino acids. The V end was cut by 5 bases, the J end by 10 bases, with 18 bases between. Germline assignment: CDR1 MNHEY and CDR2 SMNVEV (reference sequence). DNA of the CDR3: TGTGCCAGCAGTCCCACGTTTAGTCTCGGAGAGCAGTTCTTC. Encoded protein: CASSPTFSLGEQFF.

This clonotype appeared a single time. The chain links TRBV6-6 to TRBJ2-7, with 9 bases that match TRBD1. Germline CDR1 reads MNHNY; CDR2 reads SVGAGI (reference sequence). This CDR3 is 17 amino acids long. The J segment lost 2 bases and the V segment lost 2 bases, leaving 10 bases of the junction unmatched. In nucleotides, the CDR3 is TGTGCCAGCAGTTACCCACCCGGTGGGGACAGGGCCTACGAGCAGTACTTC. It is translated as CASSYPPGGDRAYEQYF.

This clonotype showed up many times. CDR3 in amino acids: CASSQSGQGTDTQYF. In nucleotides, the CDR3 is TGCGCCAGCAGCCAGTCGGGACAGGGGACAGATACGCAGTATTTT. The rearrangement links TRBV4-1 to TRBJ2-3; 10 bases line up with TRBD1. V lost 3 bases to trimming and J lost 3 bases; unmatched junction nucleotides: 3. CDR3 length: 15 residues. CDR1 MGHRA and CDR2 YSYEKL come from the germline V gene.

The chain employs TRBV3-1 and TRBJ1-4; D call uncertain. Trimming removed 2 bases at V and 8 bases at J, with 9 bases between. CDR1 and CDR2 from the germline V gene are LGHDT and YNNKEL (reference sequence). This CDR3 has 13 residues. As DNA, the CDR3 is TGTGCCAGCAGCCAAAGAACGGCCGAAAAACTGTTTTTT. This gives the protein CASSQRTAEKLFF.

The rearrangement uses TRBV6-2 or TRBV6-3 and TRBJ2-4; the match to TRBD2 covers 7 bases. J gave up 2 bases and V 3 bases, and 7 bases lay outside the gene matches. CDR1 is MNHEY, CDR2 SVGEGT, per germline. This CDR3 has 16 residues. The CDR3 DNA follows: TGTGCCAGCAGTTATCGGCAGGGAGGGACCAAAAACATTCAGTACTTC. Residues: CASSYRQGGTKNIQYF.

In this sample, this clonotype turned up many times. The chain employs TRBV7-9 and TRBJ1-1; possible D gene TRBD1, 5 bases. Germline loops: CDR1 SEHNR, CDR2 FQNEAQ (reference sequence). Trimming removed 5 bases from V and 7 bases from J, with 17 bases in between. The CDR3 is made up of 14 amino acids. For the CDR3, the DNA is TGTGCCAGCAGCATTTCCGGGGCAGCTAATGAAGCTTTCTTT. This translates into CASSISGAANEAFF. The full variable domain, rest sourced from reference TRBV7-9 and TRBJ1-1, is DTGVSQNPRHKITKRGQNVTFRCDPISEHNRLYWYRQTLGQGPEFLTYFQNEAQLEKSRLLSDRFSAERPKGSFSTLEIQRTEQGDSAMYLCASSISGAANEAFFGQGTRLTVV.

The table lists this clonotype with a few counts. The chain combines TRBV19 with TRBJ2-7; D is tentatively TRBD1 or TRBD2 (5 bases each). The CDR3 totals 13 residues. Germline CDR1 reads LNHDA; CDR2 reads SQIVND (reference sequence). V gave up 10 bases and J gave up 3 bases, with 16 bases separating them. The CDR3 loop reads CATSGRAGYEQYF. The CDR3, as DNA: TGTGCCACGAGCGGCAGGGCTGGCTACGAGCAGTACTTC.

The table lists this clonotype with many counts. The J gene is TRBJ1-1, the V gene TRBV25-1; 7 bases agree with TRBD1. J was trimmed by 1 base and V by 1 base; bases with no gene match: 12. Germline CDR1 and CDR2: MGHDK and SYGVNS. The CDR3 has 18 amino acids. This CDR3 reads CASSEWKGAEVENTEAFF. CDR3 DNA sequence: TGTGCCAGCAGTGAATGGAAGGGGGCAGAGGTCGAGAACACTGAAGCTTTCTTT.

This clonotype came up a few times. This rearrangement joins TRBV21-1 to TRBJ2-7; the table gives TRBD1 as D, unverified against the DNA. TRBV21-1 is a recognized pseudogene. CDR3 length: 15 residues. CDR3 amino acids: CASSTKRRGPYEQYF. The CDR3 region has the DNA TGTGCCAGCAGCACCAAGCGGAGGGGACCCTACGAGCAGTACTTC.

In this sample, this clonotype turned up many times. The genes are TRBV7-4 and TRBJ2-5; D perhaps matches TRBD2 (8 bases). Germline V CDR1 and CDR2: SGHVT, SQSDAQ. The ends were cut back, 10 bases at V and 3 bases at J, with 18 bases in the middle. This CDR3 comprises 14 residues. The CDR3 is CATYRGRGEETQYF. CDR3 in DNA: TGTGCCACCTATAGGGGGCGGGGGGAAGAGACCCAGTACTTC.

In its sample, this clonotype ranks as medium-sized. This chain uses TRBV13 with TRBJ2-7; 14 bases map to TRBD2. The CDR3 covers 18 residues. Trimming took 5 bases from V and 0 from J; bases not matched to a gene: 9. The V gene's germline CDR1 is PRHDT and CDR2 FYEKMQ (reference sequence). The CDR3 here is CASSPRTSGGLTSYEQYF. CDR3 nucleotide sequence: TGTGCCAGCAGCCCCCGGACTAGCGGGGGGCTCACCTCCTACGAGCAGTACTTC. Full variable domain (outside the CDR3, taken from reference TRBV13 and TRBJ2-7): AAGVIQSPRHLIKEKRETATLKCYPIPRHDTVYWYQQGPGQDPQFLISFYEKMQSDKGSIPDRFSAQQFSDYHSELNMSSLELGDSALYFCASSPRTSGGLTSYEQYFGPGTRLTVT.

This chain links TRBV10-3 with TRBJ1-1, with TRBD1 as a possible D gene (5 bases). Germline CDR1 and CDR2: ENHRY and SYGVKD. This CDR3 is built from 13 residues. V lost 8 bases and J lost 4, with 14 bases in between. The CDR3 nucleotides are TGTGCCATCTTCATTCTGGGGGGCACTGAAGCTTTCTTT. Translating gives CAIFILGGTEAFF.

The CDR3 DNA follows: TGTGCCAGCAGCCTAGGGACCTACACTGAAGCTTTCTTT. Amino acids: CASSLGTYTEAFF. The chain carries TRBV7-6 and TRBJ1-1, with D tentatively TRBD1 (5 bases). Germline V CDR1 and CDR2: SGHVS, FNYEAQ. V shed 5 bases and J shed 3 bases, with 10 bases lying between them. This CDR3 is 13 amino acids long. The full variable domain, its missing parts supplied by reference TRBV7-6 and TRBJ1-1, is GAGVSQSPRYKVTKRGQDVALRCDPISGHVSLYWYRQALGQGPEFLTYFNYEAQQDKSGLPNDRFSAERPEGSISTLTIQRTEQRDSAMYRCASSLGTYTEAFFGQGTRLTVV.

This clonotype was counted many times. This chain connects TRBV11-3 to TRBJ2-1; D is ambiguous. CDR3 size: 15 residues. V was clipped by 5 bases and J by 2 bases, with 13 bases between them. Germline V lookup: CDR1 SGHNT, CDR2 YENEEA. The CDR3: CASSARWSPYNEQFF. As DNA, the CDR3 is TGTGCCAGCAGCGCGAGATGGAGCCCCTACAATGAGCAGTTCTTC.

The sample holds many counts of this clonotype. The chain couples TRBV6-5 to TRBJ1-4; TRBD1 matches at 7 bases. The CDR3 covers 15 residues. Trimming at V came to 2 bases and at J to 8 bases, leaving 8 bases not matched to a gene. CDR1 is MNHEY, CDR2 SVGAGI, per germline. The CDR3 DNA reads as TGTGCCAGCAGTTACCGTGACAGGGAGGAGGAAAAACTGTTTTTT. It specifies CASSYRDREEEKLFF.

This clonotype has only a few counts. The CDR3 loop is CASSYSGGRYYEQYF. In DNA form, the CDR3 reads TGTGCCAGCAGTTACTCTGGGGGGAGATACTACGAGCAGTACTTC. The rearrangement links TRBV6-6 to TRBJ2-7, with a tentative D call TRBD2 (6 bases). Germline V gene lookup returns CDR1 MNHNY and CDR2 SVGAGI (reference sequence). The CDR3 totals 15 residues. V dropped 0 bases and J dropped 3 bases, with 12 bases sitting between them.

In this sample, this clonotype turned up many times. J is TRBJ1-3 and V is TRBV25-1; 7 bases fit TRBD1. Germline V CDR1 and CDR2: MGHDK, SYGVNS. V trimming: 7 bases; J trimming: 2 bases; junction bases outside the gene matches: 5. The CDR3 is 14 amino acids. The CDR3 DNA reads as TGTGCCAGCATGGGCAGGGGGGCTGGAAACACCATATATTTT. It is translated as CASMGRGAGNTIYF.

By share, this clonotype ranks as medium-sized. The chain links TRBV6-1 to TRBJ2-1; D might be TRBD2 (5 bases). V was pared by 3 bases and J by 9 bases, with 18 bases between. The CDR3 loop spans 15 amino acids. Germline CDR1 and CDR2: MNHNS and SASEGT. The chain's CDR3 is CASSDGAGFVGEQFF. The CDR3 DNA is TGTGCCAGCAGTGATGGCGCGGGTTTTGTGGGTGAGCAGTTCTTC.